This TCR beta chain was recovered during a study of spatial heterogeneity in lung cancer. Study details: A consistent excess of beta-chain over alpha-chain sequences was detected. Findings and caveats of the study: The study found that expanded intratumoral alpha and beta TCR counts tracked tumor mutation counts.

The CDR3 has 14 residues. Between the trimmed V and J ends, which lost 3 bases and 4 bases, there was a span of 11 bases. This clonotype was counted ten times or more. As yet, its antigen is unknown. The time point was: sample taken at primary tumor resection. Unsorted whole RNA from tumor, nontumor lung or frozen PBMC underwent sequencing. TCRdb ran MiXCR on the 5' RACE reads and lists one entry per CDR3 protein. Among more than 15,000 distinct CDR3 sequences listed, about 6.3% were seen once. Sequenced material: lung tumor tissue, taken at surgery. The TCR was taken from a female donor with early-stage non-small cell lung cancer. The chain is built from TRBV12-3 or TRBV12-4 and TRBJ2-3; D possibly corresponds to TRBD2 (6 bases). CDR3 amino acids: CASSFEVAADTQYF. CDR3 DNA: TGTGCCAGCAGTTTTGAGGTAGCGGCAGATACGCAGTATTTT.